The clone carrying this T cell receptor (beta chain) was seen more than once but under ten times. This entry comes from a study of blood T cell repertoires in COVID-19. Study overall: Both acute and convalescent COVID-19 samples were obtained from the United States, Italy and Spain. The analysed material was cDNA or gDNA that came from T cells, B-cell-depleted T cells, or PBMCs.

Sequenced by immunoSEQ multiplex PCR; TCRdb stores in-frame clones only, minus some. The sample has roughly 290,000 clones; approximately 87% are singletons. CDR3 length equals 15 residues. CDR1 is ENHRY, CDR2 SYGVKD, per germline. V was trimmed by 2 bases and J by 0 bases, leaving 8 bases between them. This receptor was identified in a woman between 50 and 59 years old who had recovered from COVID-19. The sequenced sample consisted of peripheral blood. The chain recombines TRBV10-3 with TRBJ1-3, with D possibly TRBD1 on 6 matching bases. The CDR3 nucleotides are TGTGCCATCAGTGAGGCAGGGGCCTCTGGAAACACCATATATTTT. Protein product: CAISEAGASGNTIYF.